One TCR beta chain is described in this entry. Its antigen is as yet unknown. The CDR3 contains 15 residues. The junction had 4 bases not matched to a gene; V was cut back by 3 bases and J by 4 bases. From germline, CDR1 is SGHNT and CDR2 YYREEE (reference sequence). These data belong to a study of OX40 agonist ivuxolimab in advanced cancers. The overall study: Patients undergoing dose escalation presented with hepatocellular carcinoma, melanoma, renal cell or head and neck cancer.

Overall study results and limits: Which antigen the expanded peripheral T cells recognized is unknown. There was clonal expansion of CD4+ and CD8+ blood T cells by week 6 at 0.1 to 3.0 mg/kg. Expanded clones were, on average, more numerous in CD8+ T cells than in CD4+.

Libraries were prepared by immunoSEQ multiplex PCR; TCRdb keeps only in-frame clonotypes and omits some of them. The table shows about 67,000 clones, with over 75% occurring only once. This sequence joins TRBV5-4 and TRBJ2-1; the match to TRBD2 covers 10 bases. Material: CD4+ or CD8+ T cells sorted from blood, obtained in a trial of the OX40 agonist ivuxolimab. The source of this sequence is an adult with an advanced solid tumor such as melanoma, head and neck, liver or kidney cancer. The CDR3 loop reads CASSSGLASYNEQFF. The CDR3, as DNA: TGTGCCAGCAGCTCGGGACTAGCGAGTTACAATGAGCAGTTCTTC.